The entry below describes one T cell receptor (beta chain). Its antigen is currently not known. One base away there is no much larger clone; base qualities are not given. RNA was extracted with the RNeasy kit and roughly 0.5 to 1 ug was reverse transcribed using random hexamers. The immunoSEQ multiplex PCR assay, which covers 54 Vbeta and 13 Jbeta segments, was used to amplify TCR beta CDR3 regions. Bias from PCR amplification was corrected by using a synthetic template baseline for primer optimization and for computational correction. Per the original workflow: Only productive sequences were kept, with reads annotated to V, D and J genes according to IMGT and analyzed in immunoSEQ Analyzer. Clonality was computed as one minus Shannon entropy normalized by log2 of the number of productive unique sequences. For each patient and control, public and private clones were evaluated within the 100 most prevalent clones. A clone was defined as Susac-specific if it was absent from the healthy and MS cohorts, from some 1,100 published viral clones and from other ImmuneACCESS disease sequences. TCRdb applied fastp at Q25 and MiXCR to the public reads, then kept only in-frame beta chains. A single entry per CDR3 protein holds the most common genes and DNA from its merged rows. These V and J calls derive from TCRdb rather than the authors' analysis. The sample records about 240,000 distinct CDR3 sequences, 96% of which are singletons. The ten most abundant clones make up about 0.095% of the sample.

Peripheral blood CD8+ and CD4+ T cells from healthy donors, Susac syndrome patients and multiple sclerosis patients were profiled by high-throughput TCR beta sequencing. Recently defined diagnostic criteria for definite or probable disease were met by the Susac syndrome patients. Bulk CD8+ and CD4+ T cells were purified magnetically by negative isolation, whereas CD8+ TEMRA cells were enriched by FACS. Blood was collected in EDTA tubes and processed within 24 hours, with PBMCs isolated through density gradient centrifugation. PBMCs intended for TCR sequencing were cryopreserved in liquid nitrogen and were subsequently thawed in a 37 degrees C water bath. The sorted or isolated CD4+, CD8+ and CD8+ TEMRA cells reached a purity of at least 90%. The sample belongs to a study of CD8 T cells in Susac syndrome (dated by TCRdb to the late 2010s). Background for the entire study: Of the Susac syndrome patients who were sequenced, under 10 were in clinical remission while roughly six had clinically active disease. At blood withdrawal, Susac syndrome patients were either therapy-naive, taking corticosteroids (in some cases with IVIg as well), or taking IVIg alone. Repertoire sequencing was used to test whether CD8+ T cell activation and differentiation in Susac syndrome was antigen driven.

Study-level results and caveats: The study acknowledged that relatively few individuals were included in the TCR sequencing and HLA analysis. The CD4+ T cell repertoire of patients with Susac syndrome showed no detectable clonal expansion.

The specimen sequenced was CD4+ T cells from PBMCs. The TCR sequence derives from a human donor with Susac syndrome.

Here the CDR3 is given as CASSRLGTETQYF. In nucleotide form, the sequence is TGTGCCAGCAGCCGACTGGGGACAGAGACCCAGTACTTC. The V and J segments used are TRBV3-1 and TRBJ2-5; the D match is possibly TRBD1 or TRBD2, with 5 bases aligned in each. There are 13 amino acids in the CDR3, from cysteine to phenylalanine inclusive. The kept DNA is CDR3 alone, 39 bases in frame from the first base. At the junction V is shortened by 4 bases and J by 4 bases, with 10 bases in between. From a lookup of the germline V gene (reference sequence), CDR1 and CDR2 are LGHDT and YNNKEL.